The subject of this entry is one T cell receptor (beta chain). These data come from a study of blood T cell repertoires in COVID-19. Germline assignment: CDR1 MNHEY and CDR2 SVGAGI. The CDR3 has 14 residues. V lost 5 bases and J 0 bases, leaving 11 bases between the germline ends. Method: immunoSEQ multiplex PCR; TCRdb's copy keeps in-frame clones and lacks some. The table records about 180,000 clones, about 81% of them present only once. The TCR originated in a woman of 80 years or more with COVID-19, enrolled during active disease. The chain recombines TRBV6-5 with TRBJ2-7; a weak D match, TRBD2 (6 bases). The sequenced sample was peripheral blood. The CDR3 coding sequence is TGTGCCAGCAGTAGGACTAAATACTCCTACGAGCAGTACTTC. It encodes CASSRTKYSYEQYF.